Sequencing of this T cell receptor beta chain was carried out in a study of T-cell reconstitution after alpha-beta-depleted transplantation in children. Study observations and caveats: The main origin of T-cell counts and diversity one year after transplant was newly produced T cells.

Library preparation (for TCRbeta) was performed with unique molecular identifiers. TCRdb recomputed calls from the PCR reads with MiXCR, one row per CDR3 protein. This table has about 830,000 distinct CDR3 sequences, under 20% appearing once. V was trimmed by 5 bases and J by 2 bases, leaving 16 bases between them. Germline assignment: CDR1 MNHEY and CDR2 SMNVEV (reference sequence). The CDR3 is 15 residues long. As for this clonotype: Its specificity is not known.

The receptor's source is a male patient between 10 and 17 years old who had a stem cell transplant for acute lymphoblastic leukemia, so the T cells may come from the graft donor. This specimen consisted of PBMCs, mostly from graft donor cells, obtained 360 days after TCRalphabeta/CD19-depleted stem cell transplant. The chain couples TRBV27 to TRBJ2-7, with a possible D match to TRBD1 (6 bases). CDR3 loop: CASSADSLFAYEQYF. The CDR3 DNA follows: TGTGCCAGCAGTGCGGACAGTCTCTTTGCCTACGAGCAGTACTTC.